Below, one T cell receptor beta chain is given with its context. This entry is derived from a study of cytomegalovirus exposure and HLA in healthy donors. Germline V CDR1 and CDR2: SGDLS, YYNGEE. This CDR3 has 15 amino acids. V was clipped by 3 bases and J by 0 bases, with 13 bases between them. The PCR made use of 60 Vbeta and 13 Jbeta primers. Assay: immunoSEQ multiplex PCR; the TCRdb copy retains only in-frame clones and omits some. The specimen's table records about 96,000 clones. The chain is built from TRBV9 and TRBJ2-7; D possibly corresponds to TRBD2 (7 bases). The sample comprised PBMCs. This TCR was sampled from a woman between 25 and 40 years old in good health and CMV-seronegative. CDR3 sequence reads: CASSEGGSYSYEQYF. The CDR3 coding sequence is TGTGCCAGCAGCGAGGGGGGGTCCTACTCCTACGAGCAGTACTTC.